The clone carrying this T cell receptor beta chain appeared once. The data derive from a study of blood T cell repertoires in COVID-19. Study-wide background: Collection of acute and convalescent COVID-19 samples took place in the United States, Italy and Spain.

The V end lost 2 bases, the J end lost 3 bases, and 11 bases lay between the germline ends. The CDR3 spans 14 residues. Germline V gives CDR1 GTSNPN, CDR2 SVGIG (reference sequence). Original processing methods: By means of reference gene primer amplification, nucleated cell counts were estimated. Here immunoSEQ multiplex PCR was the method, and the copy in TCRdb shows in-frame clones only, minus some. V and J calls and clone size are as listed in that table; D and trimming were resolved from the DNA. Among roughly 120,000 clones listed, 75% to 90% were seen once. Sequencing used peripheral blood. This chain uses TRBV30 with TRBJ2-1, with a tentative D call TRBD2 (5 bases). This clonotype originated in a man aged 70-80 years with acute or convalescent COVID-19. For the CDR3, the DNA is TGTGCCTGGAGTATGGAGCGGAGCTACAATGAGCAGTTCTTC. Its translation: CAWSMERSYNEQFF.